The 26 T cell receptor beta chains in this list originate from one sample, sequenced in a study of cytomegalovirus exposure and HLA in healthy donors. PCR primers comprised 60 Vbeta and 13 Jbeta primers. Only in-frame clones appear in the TCRdb table, and some are missing; sequencing was by immunoSEQ multiplex PCR. The sample includes under 200,000 clones, around 84% of them seen just once. Sequenced: PBMCs. The receptor source for this set is a woman between 18 and 29 years old in good health and CMV-seronegative.

This clone occurred once. This chain connects TRBV19 to TRBJ2-7; D is possibly TRBD2 (6 bases). With 3 bases removed from V and 1 base from J, the gap between germline ends came to 19 bases. In germline, CDR1 is LNHDA, CDR2 SQIVND (reference sequence). The length of the CDR3 is 17 residues. The CDR3 reads CASSIIYVRELSYEQYF. CDR3 DNA sequence: TGTGCCAGTAGTATCATCTACGTGCGGGAACTTTCCTACGAGCAGTACTTC. The whole variable domain, remainder taken from reference TRBV19 and TRBJ2-7, is DGGITQSPKYLFRKEGQNVTLSCEQNLNHDAMYWYRQDPGQGLRLIYYSQIVNDFQKGDIAEGYSVSREKKESFPLTVTSAQKNPTAFYLCASSIIYVRELSYEQYFGPGTRLTVT.

The rearrangement uses TRBV4-1 and TRBJ2-5; 7 bases are shared with TRBD2. Germline V gives CDR1 MGHRA, CDR2 YSYEKL. The CDR3 is 15 residues long. Germline trimming cut 4 bases from V and 4 bases from J; bases unmatched to any gene: 9. In DNA, the CDR3 is TGCGCCAGCAGCCCGAGCTGGGAGGGAGGAGAGACCCAGTACTTC. It encodes CASSPSWEGGETQYF.

Here the CDR3 DNA reads TGCGCCAGCAGCCAAGATATGGGAGGGATCAATCAGCCCCAGCATTTT. The encoded protein is CASSQDMGGINQPQHF. The chain employs TRBV4-3 and TRBJ1-5; D is unresolved. The CDR3 is 16 amino acids. Germline values: CDR1 LGHNA, CDR2 YSLEER. Trimming took 0 bases from V and 3 from J, leaving 12 bases between them.

The chain combines TRBV10-3 with TRBJ2-1, with 9 nucleotides matching TRBD2. The CDR3 is made up of 16 amino acids. CDR1 and CDR2 from the germline V gene are ENHRY and SYGVKD. The V gene end was trimmed by 8 bases and the J gene end by 1 base; junction bases not matched to a gene: 9. CDR3 sequence: CAISPGLARSYNEQFF. For the CDR3, the DNA is TGTGCCATCTCCCCGGGACTAGCTAGGTCCTACAATGAGCAGTTCTTC.

This clone was observed a few times. This chain links TRBV10-2 with TRBJ1-2; no clear D gene. This CDR3 has 13 amino acids. V lost 8 bases, J lost 4 bases, and 14 bases lay in between. Per germline, CDR1 WSHSY and CDR2 SAAADI. CDR3 sequence reads: CASSAGFVYGYTF. The CDR3 DNA reads as TGCGCCAGCTCGGCGGGTTTTGTCTATGGCTACACCTTC.

V gene TRBV30 combines with J gene TRBJ2-7; D might be TRBD2 (6 bases). Germline assignment: CDR1 GTSNPN and CDR2 SVGIG (reference sequence). V was trimmed by 6 bases and J by 4 bases, leaving 16 bases between them. The CDR3 has 13 residues. The CDR3 region has the DNA TGTGCCTGTTCGAAAGCGGGTCCGTACGAGCAGTACTTC. This codes for CACSKAGPYEQYF.

This clone was detected once. The rearrangement uses TRBV7-9 and TRBJ1-1, with D possibly being TRBD1 (6 bases). This CDR3 has 15 amino acids. Germline V gene lookup returns CDR1 SEHNR and CDR2 FQNEAQ (reference sequence). The V end was cut by 1 base, the J end by 1 base, with 10 bases between. The CDR3 spells CASSLVNRANTEAFF. DNA of the CDR3: TGTGCCAGCAGCTTAGTTAACAGGGCGAACACTGAAGCTTTCTTT.

The chain recombines TRBV15 with TRBJ2-3, with 7 bases fitting TRBD2. Per the germline V gene, CDR1 is LNHNV and CDR2 is YYDKDF (reference sequence). The CDR3 sequence is 17 residues long. J gave up 6 bases and V 0 bases, and 12 bases lay outside the gene matches. The CDR3 loop reads CATSRDPVGGSVDTQYF. The DNA for the CDR3 is TGTGCCACCAGCAGAGATCCGGTGGGAGGGAGCGTCGATACGCAGTATTTT.

The rearrangement uses TRBV7-9 and TRBJ1-2; D may be TRBD1 (6 bases). The length of the CDR3 is 11 residues. The germline V and J ends were trimmed by 8 bases and 4 bases, with 8 bases remaining between them. Per the germline V gene, CDR1 is SEHNR and CDR2 is FQNEAQ (reference sequence). This CDR3 reads CASRDTYGYTF. The CDR3 DNA sequence: TGTGCCAGCCGGGACACCTATGGCTACACCTTC.

This rearrangement joins TRBV21-1 to TRBJ2-7; whether TRBD1, the table's D call, matches the DNA was not checked. TRBV21-1 is reported as a pseudogene. The CDR3 loop spans 15 amino acids. Here the CDR3 reads CASSKARKSSYEQYV. In nucleotides, the CDR3 is TGTGCCAGCAGCAAAGCCAGGAAGAGCTCCTACGAGCAGTACGTC.

The table lists this clone with a few counts. The CDR3 DNA reads as TGTGCCAGCAGTCCCGGGACAAGAAATGAAAAACTGTTTTTT. This translates into CASSPGTRNEKLFF. V is TRBV28 and J is TRBJ1-4; a weak D match, TRBD1 (6 bases). Germline V gives CDR1 MDHEN, CDR2 SYDVKM. The CDR3 is 14 amino acids. Trimming shortened V by 5 bases and J by 5 bases, and 12 bases separated the two germline ends.

The V and J genes are TRBV27 and TRBJ2-7; a weak D match, TRBD2 (7 bases). Germline-derived CDR1 and CDR2 are MNHEY and SMNVEV (reference sequence). CDR3 length equals 15 residues. Trimming pared 5 bases from V and 3 bases from J, leaving 17 bases between. CDR3 DNA: TGTGCCAGCAGTCCATTTAACGGGGGGCACTACGAGCAGTACTTC. The encoded protein is CASSPFNGGHYEQYF.

The CDR3 protein is CASTLTELGGTEAFF. The DNA of the CDR3 is TGTGCCAGCACCCTGACGGAACTAGGGGGCACTGAAGCTTTCTTT. The chain has TRBV25-1 and TRBJ1-1, with TRBD1 as a possible D gene (6 bases). The CDR3 totals 15 residues. Trimming cost V 7 bases and J 4 bases, with 19 bases left between them. The germline gives CDR1 MGHDK, CDR2 SYGVNS. The entire variable domain, with the rest obtained from reference TRBV25-1 and TRBJ1-1, is as follows: EADIYQTPRYLVIGTGKKITLECSQTMGHDKMYWYQQDPGMELHLIHYSYGVNSTEKGDLSSESTVSRIRTEHFPLTLESARPSHTSQYLCASTLTELGGTEAFFGQGTRLTVV.

The chain joins TRBV19 to TRBJ2-7; weak D call: TRBD1 (6 bases). The CDR3 length is 13 residues. Trimming removed 4 bases at V and 4 bases at J, with 11 bases between. The germline V gene has CDR1 LNHDA and CDR2 SQIVND (reference sequence). The CDR3 protein is CASSREQGYEQYF. The DNA of the CDR3 is TGTGCCAGTAGTAGGGAACAGGGATACGAGCAGTACTTC.

The gene calls are TRBV14 and TRBJ2-3, with unresolved D. Germline CDR1 reads SGHDN; CDR2 reads FVKESK. This CDR3 comprises 16 residues. The V end was cut by 0 bases, the J end by 0 bases, with 10 bases between. The CDR3 loop reads CASSQELIRSTDTQYF. In DNA form, the CDR3 reads TGTGCCAGCAGCCAAGAGCTGATCAGAAGCACAGATACGCAGTATTTT.

The V and J genes are TRBV2 and TRBJ1-5; 7 nucleotides agree with TRBD1. There are 15 residues in the CDR3. V was clipped by 1 base and J by 3 bases; unmatched bases: 3. Per the germline V gene, CDR1 is SNHLY and CDR2 is FYNNEI. The CDR3 here is CASSEEGQINQPQHF. CDR3 coding DNA: TGTGCCAGCAGTGAAGAGGGACAGATCAATCAGCCCCAGCATTTT.

V gene TRBV7-6 combines with J gene TRBJ2-5; 10 positions agree with TRBD1. The germline V gene has CDR1 SGHVS and CDR2 FNYEAQ. The J segment lost 4 bases and the V segment lost 0 bases, leaving 8 bases of the junction unmatched. This CDR3 comprises 17 residues. The CDR3 loop reads CASSLALWDRGGETQYF. The CDR3 DNA sequence: TGTGCCAGCAGCTTAGCGCTTTGGGACAGGGGTGGAGAGACCCAGTACTTC.

The chain joins TRBV28 to TRBJ2-5; maybe TRBD1 (5 bases). The CDR3 loop spans 13 amino acids. Germline loops: CDR1 MDHEN, CDR2 SYDVKM. Trimming left V 7 bases short and J 7 bases short, with 16 bases between. CDR3 DNA: TGTGCCAGCACCGTGGGGCAGTTGGGGACCCAGTACTTC. Amino acids: CASTVGQLGTQYF.

This chain joins TRBV2 and TRBJ2-1; TRBD2 aligns across 11 bases. Germline CDR1 reads SNHLY; CDR2 reads FYNNEI. V trimming: 4 bases; J trimming: 7 bases; junction bases outside the gene matches: 6. The CDR3 spans 15 residues. The CDR3 loop reads CASSGIAGGGNEQFF. The CDR3 DNA is TGTGCCAGCAGTGGGATAGCGGGAGGGGGAAATGAGCAGTTCTTC.

J is TRBJ1-6 and V is TRBV27, with D perhaps matching TRBD1 (5 bases). CDR3 size: 14 residues. Germline V CDR1 and CDR2: MNHEY, SMNVEV (reference sequence). The V and J ends lost 3 bases and 7 bases respectively, with 10 bases between them. The CDR3 coding sequence is TGTGCCAGCAGTTTTAGGGGTATGAATTCACCCCTCCACTTT. Translated, it gives CASSFRGMNSPLHF.

This clone showed up just once. V and J are TRBV5-6 and TRBJ2-6; D is unclear. V was pared by 0 bases and J by 8 bases, with 6 bases between. The CDR3 has 13 residues. The germline CDR1 and CDR2 sequences are SGHDT and YYEEEE. CDR3 sequence: CASSLVETNVLTF. As DNA, the CDR3 is TGTGCCAGCAGCTTGGTGGAGACCAACGTCCTGACTTTC.

The V and J genes are TRBV2 and TRBJ2-1, with 9 bases aligning to TRBD1. The CDR3 has 15 amino acids. Germline CDR1 is SNHLY and CDR2 is FYNNEI. V lost 6 bases to trimming and J lost 11 bases; unmatched junction nucleotides: 14. The CDR3 DNA reads TGTGCCAGCAGATACCGGGACAGGGAGGTCCTTCAGCAGTTCTTC. This gives the protein CASRYRDREVLQQFF.

The V gene is TRBV5-1, the J gene TRBJ1-6; 8 nucleotides line up with TRBD1. The CDR3 sequence is 16 residues long. From germline, CDR1 is SGHRS and CDR2 YFSETQ. Trimming removed 0 bases from V and 6 bases from J; junction bases left unmatched: 5. The CDR3 loop reads CASSLGAGGSNSPLHF. CDR3 DNA: TGCGCCAGCAGCTTGGGGGCAGGGGGCAGTAATTCACCCCTCCACTTT.

This chain connects TRBV4-3 to TRBJ2-1; D ambiguous. This CDR3 is built from 15 residues. The germline V and J ends were trimmed by 0 bases and 1 base, with 7 bases remaining between them. Per the germline V gene, CDR1 is LGHNA and CDR2 is YSLEER. The DNA for the CDR3 is TGCGCCAGCAGCCAAGAATCCGGGTCCTACAATGAGCAGTTCTTC. Residues: CASSQESGSYNEQFF.

The V call is TRBV5-1, the J call TRBJ2-5; 10 bases map to TRBD1. Germline CDR1 is SGHRS and CDR2 is YFSETQ. The junction had 7 bases not matched to a gene; V was cut back by 6 bases and J by 5 bases. The CDR3 totals 14 residues. The CDR3 DNA reads TGCGCCAGCACCTCGGGACAGGGGTTGGAGACCCAGTACTTC. It encodes CASTSGQGLETQYF.

The chain links TRBV7-9 to TRBJ1-2; D call uncertain. V was clipped by 5 bases and J by 0 bases, with 16 bases between them. The CDR3 sequence is 16 residues long. Germline CDR1 reads SEHNR; CDR2 reads FQNEAQ (reference sequence). This CDR3 reads CASSPRRGGSNYGYTF. In DNA form, the CDR3 reads TGTGCCAGCAGCCCACGAAGAGGCGGATCTAACTATGGCTACACCTTC.